This T cell receptor beta chain derives from a study of CD8 T cells in ankylosing spondylitis. General observations from the study: A motif of 7 to 9 highly homologous TCR beta variants was seen as apparently characteristic of ankylosing spondylitis blood.

Each CDR3 protein gets one entry after TCRdb re-called the 5' RACE reads with MiXCR. The table includes a few hundred thousand distinct CDR3 sequences, roughly 12% detected once. Per the germline V gene, CDR1 is SQVTM and CDR2 is ANQGSEA. The CDR3 spans 15 residues. V was trimmed by 7 bases and J by 1 base, leaving 16 bases between them. Judged by abundance, this clonotype is medium-sized. What it binds is not known. The chain links TRBV29-1 to TRBJ2-2, with a tentative D call TRBD2 (6 bases). The receptor was isolated from a male donor with ankylosing spondylitis. Material for sequencing was blood, either unsorted or a sorted T cell fraction (not recorded which). In DNA, the CDR3 is TGCAGCGCCCTTAGGAGGGGCGGGAACACCGGGGAGCTGTTTTTT. As protein: CSALRRGGNTGELFF.